The 10 T cell receptor beta chains reported below all come from one sample, sequenced in a study of blood T cell repertoires in COVID-19. Using immunoSEQ multiplex PCR, the repertoire was profiled, and TCRdb retains in-frame clones only, with some absent. Of 130,000 to 150,000 clones listed, over 75% are singletons. The sequenced sample was PBMCs or T cells enriched from blood (not recorded which). The receptor source for this set is a woman aged 25-40 years with acute COVID-19.

The chain couples TRBV28 to TRBJ2-7, with 7 bases identical to TRBD1. There are 12 residues in the CDR3. Germline assignment: CDR1 MDHEN and CDR2 SYDVKM. CDR3 amino acids: CGTRTGPYEQYF. DNA for the CDR3: TGTGGGACTCGGACAGGACCCTACGAGCAGTACTTC. The complete variable domain, with remaining parts taken from reference TRBV28 and TRBJ2-7, reads DVKVTQSSRYLVKRTGEKVFLECVQDMDHENMFWYRQDPGLGLRLIYFSYDVKMKEKGDIPEGYSVSREKKERFSLILESASTNQTSMYLCGTRTGPYEQYFGPGTRLTVT.

The chain links TRBV6-5 to TRBJ1-1, with D maybe TRBD1 (5 bases). Trimming cost V 2 bases and J 1 base, with 8 bases left between them. In germline, CDR1 is MNHEY, CDR2 SVGAGI. The CDR3 has 14 amino acids. The CDR3: CASSYGQGNTEAFF. CDR3 DNA sequence: TGTGCCAGCAGTTACGGCCAGGGGAACACTGAAGCTTTCTTT.

This clone was counted only a few times. The genes are TRBV25-1 and TRBJ2-3; D possibly corresponds to TRBD1 (5 bases). The CDR3 runs 14 residues. Trimming stripped 3 bases from V and 1 base from J, with 8 bases between. Germline V gene sequence: CDR1 MGHDK, CDR2 SYGVNS. This CDR3 is CASSEQGRTDTQYF. For the CDR3, the DNA is TGTGCCAGCAGTGAGCAGGGTCGCACAGATACGCAGTATTTT.

The rearrangement joins TRBV4-1 to TRBJ2-3; 8 nucleotides match TRBD2. Losses at the gene ends were 2 bases for V and 14 bases for J; bases not matched to a gene: 9. The CDR3 has 13 amino acids. In germline, CDR1 is MGHRA, CDR2 YSYEKL. CDR3 amino acids: CASSQQGLVGRYF. In DNA, the CDR3 is TGCGCCAGCAGCCAACAGGGACTAGTAGGTCGGTATTTT.

J is TRBJ1-4 and V is TRBV7-2; a weak D match, TRBD1 (5 bases). This CDR3 contains 12 residues. Germline CDR1 is SGHTA and CDR2 is FQGNSA. V shed 5 bases and J shed 12 bases, with 13 bases lying between them. The CDR3 nucleotides read TGTGCCAGCAGCCGTGTCGGGGGGGAACTGTTTTTT. Protein product: CASSRVGGELFF.

This clone showed up just once. The genes are TRBV24-1 and TRBJ2-3; D gene unclear. The CDR3 is 16 residues long. Deletions cut 1 base from V and 0 bases from J, with 10 bases between. CDR1 is KGHDR, CDR2 SFDVKD, per germline. The CDR3 region is CATSDFDKTSTDTQYF. CDR3 DNA sequence: TGTGCCACCAGTGATTTCGACAAAACTAGCACAGATACGCAGTATTTT.

The CDR3 here is CASQTTNYGYTF. For the CDR3, the DNA is TGTGCCAGCCAGACAACGAACTATGGCTACACCTTC. The chain employs TRBV25-1 and TRBJ1-2; D remains ambiguous. This CDR3 is 12 amino acids long. V was cut by 8 bases and J by 2 bases, with 9 bases left in between. Germline V CDR1 and CDR2: MGHDK, SYGVNS.

This chain links TRBV28 with TRBJ1-2; D ambiguous. This CDR3 is built from 13 residues. V was cut by 5 bases and J by 4 bases, with 11 bases left in between. CDR1 and CDR2 (germline): MDHEN, SYDVKM. The CDR3 sequence: CASSSGPLYGYTF. The CDR3 DNA reads TGTGCCAGCAGTAGCGGACCCCTCTATGGCTACACCTTC.

The V gene is TRBV18, the J gene TRBJ1-1, with D possibly matching TRBD1 (5 bases). The germline V gene encodes CDR1 KGHSH and CDR2 LQKENI. V gave up 0 bases and J gave up 1 base, with 12 bases separating them. This CDR3 contains 16 residues. The CDR3 DNA reads TGTGCCAGCTCACCACCGGCAGGGAGGGCGAACACTGAAGCTTTCTTT. It encodes CASSPPAGRANTEAFF.

The chain carries TRBV27 and TRBJ2-7; D remains ambiguous. V lost 1 base and J lost 3, with 7 bases in between. Germline V gene sequence: CDR1 MNHEY, CDR2 SMNVEV (reference sequence). This CDR3 region has 13 residues. In nucleotides, the CDR3 is TGTGCCAGCAGTTTATATATAAACTACGAGCAGTACTTC. Translation: CASSLYINYEQYF.